The rows below give T cell receptor beta chains drawn from one sample of a study of read filtering for tumor transcriptome and immune sequencing. A single record per CDR3 protein comes from TCRdb applying MiXCR to the reads. Of about 25,000 distinct CDR3 sequences listed, about 22% are singletons. Sequencing was carried out using a population of CD138-negative cells sorted from bone marrow. The receptors were sampled from a donor aged 40 or older with multiple myeloma. CDR3s include the opening cysteine and the closing phenylalanine or tryptophan. A D gene is named only where the DNA matches it firmly. Rows give clone size only sometimes, using once, few, many, or a class for an expanded clone.

D gene,V gene,J gene,clone size,CDR3 protein,CDR3 DNA
TRBD1,TRBV20-1,TRBJ1-1,many,CSAREGTGYTEAFF,TGCAGTGCTAGAGAGGGGACAGGGTACACTGAAGCTTTCTTT
.,TRBV19,TRBJ1-2,few,CASNPDGVNYGYTF,TGTGCCAGTAACCCAGACGGGGTAAACTATGGCTACACCTTC
TRBD2,TRBV10-3,TRBJ2-5,many,CAISDPGERGGPGGQETQYF,TGTGCCATCAGTGACCCGGGGGAGCGGGGGGGCCCAGGTGGTCAAGAGACCCAGTACTTC
.,TRBV28,TRBJ1-1,many,CASSLPGQNTEAFF,TGTGCCAGCAGTTTACCGGGACAGAACACTGAAGCTTTCTTT
.,TRBV12-3/TRBV12-4,TRBJ2-3,many,CASSLFGDTQYF,TGTGCCAGCAGTTTGTTCGGAGATACGCAGTATTTT
TRBD2,TRBV3-1,TRBJ2-3,few,CASSPPLLTSGVTQYF,TGTGCCAGCAGCCCCCCCCTCCTGACTAGCGGGGTTACGCAGTATTTT
TRBD1,TRBV5-1,TRBJ2-3,few,CASSLDRGHVDTQYF,TGCGCCAGCAGCTTGGACAGGGGGCATGTAGATACGCAGTATTTT
.,TRBV28,TRBJ2-7,.,CVSSLLGSEQYF,TGTGTCAGCAGTCTGCTCGGGAGCGAGCAGTACTTC
.,TRBV4-2,TRBJ2-1,many,CASSQDPYLNKPYNEQFF,TGTGCCAGCAGCCAAGATCCGTATCTTAATAAACCCTACAATGAGCAGTTCTTC
.,TRBV9,TRBJ2-7,many,CASSGDSSSYEQYF,TGTGCCAGCAGCGGAGACTCGAGCTCCTACGAGCAGTACTTC
.,TRBV5-1,TRBJ2-6,many,CASSLEDRLGANVLTF,TGCGCCAGCAGCTTAGAGGACAGACTTGGGGCCAACGTCCTGACTTTC
.,TRBV6-1,TRBJ1-2,few,CASNGQANYGYTF,TGTGCCAGCAATGGGCAGGCTAACTATGGCTACACCTTC
.,TRBV6-6,TRBJ1-6,many,CASSYPASGDGSPLHF,TGTGCCAGCAGTTACCCCGCTTCAGGGGACGGTTCACCCCTCCACTTT
.,TRBV20-1,TRBJ2-7,many,CSARGAPGTSVSYEQYF,TGCAGTGCTAGGGGGGCCCCAGGGACGTCGGTCTCCTACGAGCAGTACTTC
.,TRBV7-6,TRBJ1-4,few,CASSSVGASGEKLFF,TGTGCCAGCAGCTCGGTCGGGGCGTCGGGTGAAAAACTGTTTTTT
.,TRBV12-5,TRBJ1-6,few,CASGLTPSRQDYNSPLHF,TGTGCTAGTGGTTTGACCCCTTCCAGACAGGACTATAATTCACCCCTCCACTTT
.,TRBV24-1,TRBJ2-2,many,CATSRTAGTGELFF,TGTGCCACCAGTCGGACGGCTGGCACCGGGGAGCTGTTTTTT
TRBD2,TRBV2,TRBJ2-6,many,CASSSQRGDANVLTF,TGTGCCAGCAGTTCACAGCGGGGCGACGCCAACGTCCTGACTTTC
.,TRBV5-1,TRBJ2-7,many,CASSLEGNSYEQYF,TGCGCCAGCAGCTTGGAGGGGAACTCCTACGAGCAGTACTTC
TRBD1,TRBV6-1,TRBJ1-2,.,CASSEEEGANYGYTF,TGTGCCAGCAGTGAAGAGGAGGGGGCGAACTATGGCTACACCTTC
.,TRBV18,TRBJ1-1,many,CASSPGTANTEAFF,TGTGCCAGCTCACCCGGGACGGCGAACACTGAAGCTTTCTTT
TRBD2,TRBV29-1,TRBJ2-1,.,CSVEGSPSGGSYNEQFF,TGCAGCGTTGAAGGAAGCCCTAGCGGGGGCTCCTACAATGAGCAGTTCTTC
TRBD1,TRBV28,TRBJ1-2,.,CASRGGGSLWTYGYTF,TGTGCCAGCCGAGGGGGCGGAAGTCTTTGGACCTATGGCTACACCTTC
TRBD1,TRBV7-2,TRBJ1-2,many,CASSPTGAVANYGYTF,TGTGCCAGCAGCCCAACAGGGGCAGTTGCTAACTATGGCTACACCTTC
TRBD2,TRBV5-1,TRBJ2-2,many,CASSLSGGTNTGELFF,TGCGCCAGCAGCTTGTCGGGAGGGACGAACACCGGGGAGCTGTTTTTT
.,TRBV3-1,TRBJ1-1,many,CASSSLGASGGAFF,TGTGCCAGCAGCAGCTTGGGCGCATCAGGTGGAGCTTTCTTT
.,TRBV7-6,TRBJ2-3,many,CASSLEDTQYF,TGTGCCAGCAGCTTAGAAGATACGCAGTATTTT
.,TRBV11-2,TRBJ1-2,many,CASGSQGLGYTF,TGTGCCAGCGGATCCCAGGGCCTGGGCTACACCTTC
.,TRBV20-1,TRBJ2-5,few,CSAHSTEETQYF,TGCAGTGCCCACTCCACCGAAGAGACCCAGTACTTC
TRBD2,TRBV6-6,TRBJ2-3,.,CASSYSIASGTTDTQYF,TGTGCCAGCAGTTACTCGATTGCCAGCGGGACCACAGATACGCAGTATTTT
.,TRBV14,TRBJ2-5,.,CASSREFRQVGETQYF,TGTGCCAGCAGCCGAGAATTTAGGCAGGTCGGAGAGACCCAGTACTTC
.,TRBV6-1,TRBJ1-1,many,CASSEETRPSTEAFF,TGTGCCAGCAGTGAGGAGACCCGGCCGAGCACTGAAGCTTTCTTT
.,TRBV5-5,TRBJ2-7,many,CASSPTGSSYEQYF,TGTGCCAGCAGTCCCACAGGGAGCTCCTACGAGCAGTACTTC
.,TRBV10-3,TRBJ2-2,few,CAISSQRTGELFF,TGTGCCATCAGCTCACAGAGGACCGGGGAGCTGTTTTTT
.,TRBV2,TRBJ2-7,few,CASKQSWTSDPRRYF,TGTGCCAGCAAACAATCCTGGACCTCTGATCCTCGTCGGTACTTC
.,TRBV7-2,TRBJ2-7,many,CASSFSVNEQYF,TGTGCCAGCAGCTTCAGCGTGAACGAGCAGTACTTC
.,TRBV19,TRBJ1-5,.,CASSIGYQPQHF,TGTGCCAGTAGTATAGGTTATCAGCCCCAGCATTTT
.,TRBV30,TRBJ1-1,few,CAWSTGMNTEAFF,TGTGCCTGGAGTACGGGTATGAACACTGAAGCTTTCTTT
.,TRBV28,TRBJ1-5,few,CASSWGFHSNQPQHF,TGTGCCAGCAGTTGGGGATTTCATAGCAATCAGCCCCAGCATTTT
.,TRBV5-5,TRBJ2-3,.,CASGRGATQYF,TGTGCCAGCGGGCGTGGGGCTACGCAGTATTTT
.,TRBV5-6,TRBJ2-2,few,CASSRGRSTFGELFF,TGTGCCAGCAGCCGGGGACGGTCTACGTTCGGGGAGCTGTTTTTT
.,TRBV7-2,TRBJ1-5,.,CASSLSGDQPQHF,TGTGCCAGCAGCTTATCAGGGGATCAGCCCCAGCATTTT
TRBD2,TRBV10-1,TRBJ2-1,medium-sized,CASSWTSGGNEQFF,TGCGCCAGCAGTTGGACTAGCGGGGGGAATGAGCAGTTCTTC
TRBD2,TRBV11-2,TRBJ2-3,many,CASSPFLLAGAPKF,TGTGCCAGCAGCCCCTTCCTACTAGCGGGGGCACCAAAGTTT
.,TRBV9,TRBJ1-1,.,CASSVGGPNTGAFF,TGTGCCAGCAGCGTCGGGGGACCGAACACTGGAGCTTTCTTT
.,TRBV21-1,TRBJ2-3,many,CASSKWTGTDTQYF,TGTGCCAGCAGCAAATGGACAGGGACAGATACGCAGTATTTT
TRBD1,TRBV6-5,TRBJ1-4,many,CASSSQGVSEKLFF,TGTGCCAGCAGTTCACAGGGGGTTAGTGAAAAACTGTTTTTT
TRBD2,TRBV5-1,TRBJ2-1,many,CASSRVGTSGGGEQFF,TGCGCCAGCAGCCGTGTCGGGACTAGCGGGGGAGGTGAGCAGTTCTTC
.,TRBV4-2,TRBJ2-5,.,CASSQEPGALQETQYF,TGTGCCAGCAGCCAAGAACCGGGGGCCCTCCAAGAGACCCAGTACTTC
.,TRBV20-1,TRBJ1-4,many,CSAAGRANEKLFF,TGCAGTGCTGCGGGTAGAGCTAATGAAAAACTGTTTTTT
.,TRBV7-2,TRBJ2-6,many,CASSLGYQGRSGANVLTF,TGTGCCAGCAGCTTAGGGTACCAGGGGCGCTCTGGGGCCAACGTCCTGACTTTC
TRBD2,TRBV10-2,TRBJ2-4,.,CASSVASGGFEKIAKNIQYF,TGCGCCAGCAGTGTCGCTAGCGGGGGGTTCGAAAAGATAGCCAAAAACATTCAGTACTTC
TRBD1,TRBV7-9,TRBJ2-7,.,CASSPDRREQYF,TGTGCCAGCAGCCCGGACAGGCGTGAGCAGTACTTC
.,TRBV28,TRBJ2-6,.,CASSPHLTGVGSGANVPTF,.
.,TRBV7-3,TRBJ1-1,few,CASSRKGSTEAFF,TGTGCCAGCAGCCGCAAGGGTAGCACTGAAGCTTTCTTT
.,TRBV7-2,TRBJ2-1,many,CASSLAGLRVYEQFF,TGTGCCAGCAGCTTAGCGGGACTGAGGGTCTATGAGCAGTTCTTC
TRBD2,TRBV14,TRBJ2-2,many,CASSQDPSGAGSTGELFF,TGTGCCAGCAGCCAAGATCCGAGCGGGGCCGGTAGCACCGGGGAGCTGTTTTTT
.,TRBV6-6,TRBJ2-1,few,CASSYWEGGQNEQFF,TGTGCCAGCAGTTACTGGGAGGGGGGGCAGAATGAGCAGTTCTTC
TRBD2,TRBV20-1,TRBJ2-3,many,CSAGGGASDTQYF,TGCAGTGCCGGCGGGGGGGCCTCAGATACGCAGTATTTT
.,TRBV4-1,TRBJ2-1,many,CASSQDPGGPSYNEQFF,TGCGCCAGCAGCCAAGATCCCGGGGGGCCCTCCTACAATGAGCAGTTCTTC